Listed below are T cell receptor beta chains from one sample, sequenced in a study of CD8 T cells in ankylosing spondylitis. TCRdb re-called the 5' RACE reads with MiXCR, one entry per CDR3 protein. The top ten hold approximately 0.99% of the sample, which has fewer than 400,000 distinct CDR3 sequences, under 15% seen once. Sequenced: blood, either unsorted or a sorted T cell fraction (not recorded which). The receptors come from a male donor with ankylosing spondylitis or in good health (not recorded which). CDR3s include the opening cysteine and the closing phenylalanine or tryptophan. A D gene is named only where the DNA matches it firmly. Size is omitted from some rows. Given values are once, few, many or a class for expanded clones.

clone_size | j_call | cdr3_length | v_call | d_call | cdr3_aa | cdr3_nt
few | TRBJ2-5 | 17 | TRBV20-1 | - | CSARGVLRLAYQETQYF | TGCAGTGCTAGAGGGGTCTTGCGACTGGCGTACCAAGAGACCCAGTACTTC
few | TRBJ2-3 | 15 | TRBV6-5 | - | CASSSGGWSTDTQYF | TGTGCCAGCAGTTCGGGGGGCTGGAGCACAGATACGCAGTATTTT
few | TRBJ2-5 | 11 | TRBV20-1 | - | CSGIGGETQYF | TGCAGTGGGATAGGAGGAGAGACCCAGTACTTC
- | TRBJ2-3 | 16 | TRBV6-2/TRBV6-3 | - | CASSYYLGHPTDTQYF | TGTGCCAGCAGTTACTATTTAGGACACCCCACAGATACGCAGTATTTT
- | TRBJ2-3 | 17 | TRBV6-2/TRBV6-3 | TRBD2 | CASSRAGLAGGLDTQYF | TGTGCCAGCAGTAGGGCCGGACTAGCGGGAGGGCTTGATACGCAGTATTTT
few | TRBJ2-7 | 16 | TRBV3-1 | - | CASSHHPPGHRYEQYF | TGTGCCAGCAGCCACCATCCCCCGGGACACCGATACGAGCAGTACTTC
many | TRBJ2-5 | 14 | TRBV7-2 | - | CASSFQGGGETQYF | TGTGCCAGCAGTTTCCAGGGGGGAGGAGAGACCCAGTACTTC
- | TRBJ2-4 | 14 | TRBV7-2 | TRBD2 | CASSLVREENIQYF | TGTGCCAGCAGCTTAGTTCGGGAGGAAAACATTCAGTACTTC
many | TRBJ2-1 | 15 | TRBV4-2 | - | CASRGGAGSYNEQFF | TGTGCCAGCAGGGGGGGTGCCGGCTCCTACAATGAGCAGTTCTTC
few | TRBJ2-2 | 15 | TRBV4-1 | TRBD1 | CASSIVQGSTGELFF | TGCGCCAGCAGCATCGTACAGGGGAGCACCGGGGAGCTGTTTTTT
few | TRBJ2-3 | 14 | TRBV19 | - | CASSRGSPTDTQYF | TGTGCCAGTAGTCGTGGGAGTCCCACAGATACGCAGTATTTT
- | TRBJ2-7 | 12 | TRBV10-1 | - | CASSGGAGEQYF | TGCGCCAGCAGTGGAGGGGCCGGCGAGCAGTACTTC
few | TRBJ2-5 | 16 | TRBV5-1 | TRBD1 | CASTSYPTGGQETQYF | TGCGCCAGCACCTCATACCCGACAGGGGGGCAAGAGACCCAGTACTTC
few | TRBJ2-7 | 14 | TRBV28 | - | CASSTPGQNYEQYF | TGTGCCAGCAGTACCCCGGGCCAGAATTACGAGCAGTACTTC
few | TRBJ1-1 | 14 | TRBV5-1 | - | CASRYQGTNTEAFF | TGCGCCAGCAGATATCAGGGGACGAACACTGAAGCTTTCTTT
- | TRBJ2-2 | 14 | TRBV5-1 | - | CASSGHINTGELFF | TGCGCCAGCAGCGGTCATATCAACACCGGGGAGCTGTTTTTT
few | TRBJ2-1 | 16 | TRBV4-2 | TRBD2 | CASSQEGLANYNEQFF | TGTGCCAGCAGCCAAGAAGGACTAGCGAACTACAATGAGCAGTTCTTC
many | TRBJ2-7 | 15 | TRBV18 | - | CASSPRWGREYEQYF | TGTGCCAGCTCACCGCGCTGGGGGCGAGAGTACGAGCAGTACTTC
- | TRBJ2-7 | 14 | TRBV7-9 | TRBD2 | CASSLSGGANEQYF | TGTGCCAGCAGCTTAAGCGGGGGGGCCAACGAGCAGTACTTC
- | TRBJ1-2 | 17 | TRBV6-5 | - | CASSYAGGQGGDYGYTF | TGTGCCAGCAGTTACGCAGGCGGGCAGGGAGGGGACTATGGCTACACCTTC
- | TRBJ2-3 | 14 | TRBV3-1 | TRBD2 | CASSQATGGDTQYF | TGTGCCAGCAGCCAGGCTACGGGAGGAGATACGCAGTATTTT
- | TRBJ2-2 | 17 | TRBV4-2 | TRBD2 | CASSPRTSGGVTGELFF | TGTGCCAGCAGCCCTAGGACTAGCGGGGGGGTCACCGGGGAGCTGTTTTTT
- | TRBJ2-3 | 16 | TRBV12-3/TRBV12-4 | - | CASSLVQGQHTDTQYF | TGTGCCAGCAGTTTGGTCCAGGGGCAGCACACAGATACGCAGTATTTT
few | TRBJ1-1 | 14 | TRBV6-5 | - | CASSSLTTETEAFF | TGTGCCAGCAGTTCCCTCACGACAGAAACTGAAGCTTTCTTT
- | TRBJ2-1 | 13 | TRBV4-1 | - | CASSGGKDNEQFF | TGCGCCAGCAGCGGGGGGAAGGACAATGAGCAGTTCTTC
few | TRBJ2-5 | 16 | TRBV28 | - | CASSSILPTGVETQYF | TGTGCCAGCAGTTCAATCCTACCGACAGGTGTCGAGACCCAGTACTTC
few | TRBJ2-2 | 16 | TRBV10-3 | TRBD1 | CAIRGKTGGSTGELFF | TGTGCCATCAGGGGGAAGACAGGGGGATCCACCGGGGAGCTGTTTTTT
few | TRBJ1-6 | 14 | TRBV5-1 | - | CASSLSPEVGPLHF | TGCGCCAGCAGCTTGAGCCCAGAAGTGGGACCCCTCCACTTT
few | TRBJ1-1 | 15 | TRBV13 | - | CASSYRLGTNTEAFF | TGTGCCAGCAGCTATCGACTGGGGACTAACACTGAAGCTTTCTTT
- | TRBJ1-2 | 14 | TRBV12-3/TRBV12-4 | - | CASSYRVGGYGYTF | TGTGCCAGCAGTTACAGGGTCGGCGGCTATGGCTACACCTTC
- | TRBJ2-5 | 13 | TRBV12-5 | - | CASGLEDGGAQYF | TGTGCTAGTGGTTTGGAGGACGGAGGGGCCCAGTACTTC
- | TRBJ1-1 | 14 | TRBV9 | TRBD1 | CASSVGDRNTEAFF | TGTGCCAGCAGCGTGGGGGACAGGAACACTGAAGCTTTCTTT
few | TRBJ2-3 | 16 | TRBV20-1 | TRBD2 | CSAYTGLAGGADTQYF | TGCAGTGCCTACACCGGACTAGCGGGAGGGGCAGATACGCAGTATTTT
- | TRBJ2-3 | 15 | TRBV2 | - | CASRDRPRRTDTQYF | TGTGCCAGCAGGGACAGACCAAGACGCACAGATACGCAGTATTTT
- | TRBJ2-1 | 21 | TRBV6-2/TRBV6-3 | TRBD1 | CASSPLHRDRGNIGSYNEQFF | TGTGCCAGCAGTCCCCTCCACCGGGACAGGGGGAATATAGGCTCCTACAATGAGCAGTTCTTC
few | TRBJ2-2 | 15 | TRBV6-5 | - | CASSYSDSHTGELFF | TGTGCCAGCAGTTACTCGGACTCCCACACCGGGGAGCTGTTTTTT
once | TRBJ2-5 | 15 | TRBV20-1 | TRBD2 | CSAISPAGAIETQYF | TGCAGTGCTATTAGTCCAGCGGGAGCAATAGAGACCCAGTACTTC
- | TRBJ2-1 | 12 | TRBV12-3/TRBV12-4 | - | CASTATYNEQFF | TGTGCCAGCACCGCGACCTACAATGAGCAGTTCTTC
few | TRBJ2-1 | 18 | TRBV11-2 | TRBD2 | CASSPPAGERSSYNEQFF | TGTGCCAGCAGCCCCCCCGCGGGGGAGAGGAGCTCCTACAATGAGCAGTTCTTC
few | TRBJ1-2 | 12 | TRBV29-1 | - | CSVAATGLGYTF | TGCAGCGTTGCCGCGACAGGCCTTGGCTACACCTTC
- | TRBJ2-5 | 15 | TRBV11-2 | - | CASSPDRPPQETQYF | TGTGCCAGCAGCCCCGACCGTCCCCCTCAAGAGACCCAGTACTTC
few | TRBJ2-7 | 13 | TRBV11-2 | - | CASSLGYQGEQYF | TGTGCCAGCAGCTTAGGATATCAGGGGGAGCAGTACTTC
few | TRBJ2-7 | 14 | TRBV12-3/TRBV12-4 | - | CASSYAGNRGEQYF | TGTGCCAGCAGCTACGCGGGCAATCGAGGCGAGCAGTACTTC